This T cell receptor (beta chain) was profiled in a study of neoadjuvant anti-PD-1 for oral cavity cancer (dated by TCRdb to the early 2020s). Turning to the overall study: Three to four biweekly doses of nivolumab at 3 mg/kg were mostly administered to patients before curative-intent surgical resection. Patients who did not progress were given a fourth nivolumab dose at about day 43 and had definitive surgical resection on days 50-56. Under RECIST 1.1, a patient counted as a responder if showing complete response, partial response or stable disease, and as a non-responder if showing progression. A 33% response rate was observed in the parent correlative cohort, in which around twelve patients were included.

Tumor libraries used mostly 4.8 ug of input genomic DNA for survey sequencing, with two replicates per sample. The immunoSEQ hsTCRbeta kit was used to prepare TCRbeta libraries according to the manufacturer's instructions. The finished libraries were brought together in one pool at approximately 3 nM, which was then read using an Illumina NovaSeq 6000 S4 flow cell. On the study's bioinformatics: Raw data preprocessing and quality control were performed with the immunoSEQ Analyzer. The analysis was limited to productive rearrangements, and each clonotype was defined by a unique CDR3 amino acid sequence. Repertoire clonality was estimated as the Gini-Simpson index, which was computed with the R package tcR. Student's t test was used to compare Gini indices, while Pearson correlation assessed associations with tumor size change. TCRdb provides this immuneACCESS table in a form limited to in-frame rearrangements. Some clones are lacking; in checked studies, under half of them reflect an unresolved V gene, and why the rest are absent is not known. For V, J and clone size, that table is used; D and trimming come from the DNA. The sample records 1,200 to 1,500 clones, 53% of which are singletons. The biggest ten clones account for roughly a sixth of the sample.

About this clone itself: The antigen this receptor binds is unknown. No much larger clone exists at a distance of one base, and base qualities are not known.

Broader findings and caveats from the paper: The TCR analyses had only a few patients in each response group, and the authors called for validation in larger cohorts. Higher pretreatment blood Treg/Th17 ratios correlated with higher pretreatment blood TCRbeta clonality and lower post-treatment tumor TCRbeta clonality. Larger post-treatment sizes of preexisting intratumoral clones correlated with greater tumor shrinkage, suggesting expansion of preexisting clones contributed to response.

Per the publication, the time point label means: after neoadjuvant nivolumab, at surgical resection. Patients were newly diagnosed with stage II-IVA oral cavity squamous cell carcinoma and had received no prior systemic or radiation treatment. Everyone in the cohort had locally advanced, HPV-negative oral cavity squamous cell carcinoma. The samples were obtained from a longitudinal correlative study of a single-arm phase II trial testing neoadjuvant nivolumab in oral cavity squamous cell carcinoma. Subject-matched pre- and post-treatment PBMCs and tumors from three responders and three non-responders were subjected to genomic DNA-based TCRbeta sequencing. Genomic DNA was isolated from tumor tissue using the Maxwell RSC DNA from Tissue kit. The germline V end is reduced by 1 base and the J end by 16 bases; junction bases left unmatched: 13. The germline V gene (reference sequence) provides CDR1 LNHDA and CDR2 SQIVND. Inclusive of the bounding cysteine and phenylalanine, the CDR3 is 15 residues long. Only the CDR3 part of the read is kept: 45 bases, read in frame from the first base.

This clonotype was obtained from a person aged 40-85 years with oral cavity squamous cell carcinoma. This specimen was tumor tissue, taken after nivolumab (anti-PD-1) treatment. The receptor chain draws on TRBV19 and TRBJ2-1; 10 bases in the middle match TRBD1. CDR3 loop: CASSIAGTGVKGTFF. The nucleotides read TGTGCCAGTAGTATAGCCGGGACAGGGGTAAAGGGCACTTTCTTC.